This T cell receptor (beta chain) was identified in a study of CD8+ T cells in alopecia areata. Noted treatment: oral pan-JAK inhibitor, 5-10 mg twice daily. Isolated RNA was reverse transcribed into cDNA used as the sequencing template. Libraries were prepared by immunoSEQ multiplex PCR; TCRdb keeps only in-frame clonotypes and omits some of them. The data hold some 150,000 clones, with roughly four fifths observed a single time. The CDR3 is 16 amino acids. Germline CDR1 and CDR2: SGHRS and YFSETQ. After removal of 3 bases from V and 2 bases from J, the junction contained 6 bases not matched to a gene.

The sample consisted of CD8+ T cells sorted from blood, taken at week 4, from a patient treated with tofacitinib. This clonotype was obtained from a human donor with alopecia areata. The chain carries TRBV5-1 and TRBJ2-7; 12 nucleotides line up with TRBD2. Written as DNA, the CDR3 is TGCGCCAGCAGCTCCCTACCTAGCGGGGGGGCCTACGAGCAGTACTTC. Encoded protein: CASSSLPSGGAYEQYF.